The clone carrying this TCR beta chain appeared a single time. The antigen is undetermined. The data were obtained in a study of T cell responses to AZD1222 COVID-19 vaccine. The repertoire was sequenced with immunoSEQ multiplex PCR; TCRdb's copy has only in-frame clones and lacks some. Found here are over 70,000 clones, 89% of them singletons; the top ten hold about 9.6%. Study-level findings and limits: Just 6 or 7 people given AZD1222 tested seropositive at baseline. A mostly white British donor set with more females was recruited, and clonal diversity was possibly underestimated. Spike-specific TCR depth and breadth grew after two AZD1222 doses.

This clonotype originated in an adult who received the AZD1222 COVID-19 vaccine. Sequences were derived from peripheral blood, sampled 28 days after the second AZD1222 dose.

The CDR3 is CASSHFQSTGQREKLFF. In DNA form, the CDR3 reads TGTGCCAGCAGCCACTTTCAATCTACAGGGCAGAGAGAAAAACTGTTTTTT. The chain recombines TRBV5-6 with TRBJ1-4; TRBD1 is a possible D gene (6 bases). Between the trimmed V and J ends, which lost 4 bases and 8 bases, there was a span of 24 bases. CDR1 and CDR2 (germline): SGHDT, YYEEEE. The CDR3 is made up of 17 amino acids.